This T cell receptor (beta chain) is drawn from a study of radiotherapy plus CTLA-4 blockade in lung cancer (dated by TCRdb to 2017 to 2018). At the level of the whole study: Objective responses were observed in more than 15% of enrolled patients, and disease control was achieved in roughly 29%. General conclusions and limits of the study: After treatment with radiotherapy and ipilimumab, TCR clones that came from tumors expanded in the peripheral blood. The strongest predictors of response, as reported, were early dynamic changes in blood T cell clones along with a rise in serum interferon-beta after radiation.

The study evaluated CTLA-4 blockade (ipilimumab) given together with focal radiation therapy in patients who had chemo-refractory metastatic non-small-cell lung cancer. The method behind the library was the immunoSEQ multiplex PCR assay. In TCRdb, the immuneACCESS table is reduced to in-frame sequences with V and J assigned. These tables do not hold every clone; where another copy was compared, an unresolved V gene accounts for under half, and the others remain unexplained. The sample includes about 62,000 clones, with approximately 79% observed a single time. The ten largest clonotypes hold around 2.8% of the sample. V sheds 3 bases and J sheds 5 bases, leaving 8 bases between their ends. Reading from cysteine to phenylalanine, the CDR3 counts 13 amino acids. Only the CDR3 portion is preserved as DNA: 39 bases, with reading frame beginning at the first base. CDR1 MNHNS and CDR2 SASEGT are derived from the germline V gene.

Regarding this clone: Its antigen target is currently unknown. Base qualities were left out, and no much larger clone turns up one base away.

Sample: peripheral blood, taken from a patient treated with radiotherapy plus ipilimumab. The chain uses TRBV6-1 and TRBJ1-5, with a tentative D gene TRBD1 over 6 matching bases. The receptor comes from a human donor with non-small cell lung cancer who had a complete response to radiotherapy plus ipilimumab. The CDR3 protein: CASSDTGHQPQHF. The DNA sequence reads TGTGCCAGCAGTGATACAGGGCATCAGCCCCAGCATTTT.